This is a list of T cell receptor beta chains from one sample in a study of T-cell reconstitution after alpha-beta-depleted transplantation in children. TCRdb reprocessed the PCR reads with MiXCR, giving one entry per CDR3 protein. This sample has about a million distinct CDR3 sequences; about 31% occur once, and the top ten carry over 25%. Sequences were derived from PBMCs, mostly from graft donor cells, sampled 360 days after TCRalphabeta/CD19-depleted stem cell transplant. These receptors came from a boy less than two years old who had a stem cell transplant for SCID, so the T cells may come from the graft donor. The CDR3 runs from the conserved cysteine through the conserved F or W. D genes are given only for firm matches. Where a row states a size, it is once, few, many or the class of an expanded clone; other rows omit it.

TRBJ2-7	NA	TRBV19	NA	TGTGCCAGTAGTCTCCGGTCGGGGGCGGCCTACGAGCAGTACTTC	CASSLRSGAAYEQYF
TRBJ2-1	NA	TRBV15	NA	TGTGCCACCAGCTCCCGCAGGGCGGCCTACAATGAGCAGTTCTTC	CATSSRRAAYNEQFF
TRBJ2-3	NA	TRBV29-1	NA	TGCAGCGTTGGGAGGTTCACGAACACAGATACGCAGTATTTT	CSVGRFTNTDTQYF
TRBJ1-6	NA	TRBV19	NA	TGTGCCAGTACTTTACAGTCGAATTCACCCCTCCACTTT	CASTLQSNSPLHF
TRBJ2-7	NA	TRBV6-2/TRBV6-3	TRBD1	TGTGCCAGCACCGCCTCAGGGACAGCTTTCTACGAGCAGTACTTC	CASTASGTAFYEQYF
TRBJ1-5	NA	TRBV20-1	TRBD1	TGCAGTGCTAGAGTTGTACAGGGGGATCAGCCCCAGCATTTT	CSARVVQGDQPQHF
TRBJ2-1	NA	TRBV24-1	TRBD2	TGTGCCACCAGTGATCCCTCTAGCGGATACAATGAGCAGTTCTTC	CATSDPSSGYNEQFF
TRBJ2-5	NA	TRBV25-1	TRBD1	TGTGCCAGCAGTGAATGGACAGGGGGCTTTGGGGAGACCCAGTACTTC	CASSEWTGGFGETQYF
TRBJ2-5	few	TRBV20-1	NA	TGCAGTGCTAGCGGGGCAGGGGAGACCCAGTACTTC	CSASGAGETQYF
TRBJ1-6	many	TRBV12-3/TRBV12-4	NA	TGTGCCAGCAGTTTAGCTGGGGATTCACCCCTCCACTTT	CASSLAGDSPLHF